The 9 T cell receptor beta chains below come from one sample, sequenced in a study of T cells in Graves' hyperthyroidism and ophthalmopathy. Amplification of TCR beta CDR3 regions used RNA as the template. A set of HTBI primers served as the primers for a first-round RT-PCR of the TCR CDR3. MiXCR, run by TCRdb on the multiplex PCR reads, gives a single entry per CDR3 protein. The sample has 500,000 or so distinct CDR3 sequences; about 16% are singletons. Sequenced material: blood. These receptors were taken from a woman aged 25 to 45 with Graves' ophthalmopathy.

The chain is built from TRBV19 and TRBJ1-2; maybe TRBD1 (6 bases). Germline CDR1 LNHDA, CDR2 SQIVND (reference sequence). Trimming left V 8 bases short and J 6 bases short, with 25 bases between. The CDR3 extends over 16 amino acids. This CDR3 is CASGTHLTGYRDGYTF. The CDR3 region has the DNA TGTGCCAGTGGGACCCACCTTACAGGGTATAGAGATGGCTACACCTTC.

This clonotype was observed many times. The chain uses TRBV20-1 and TRBJ2-7; possible D gene TRBD2, 6 bases. Germline-derived CDR1 and CDR2 are DFQATT and SNEGSKA (reference sequence). V was trimmed by 2 bases and J by 2 bases, leaving 16 bases between them. This CDR3 contains 15 residues. The CDR3 bases are TGCAGTGCTAGATTCGGCGGCGGCGGGACCTACGAGCAGTACTTC. Translating it yields CSARFGGGGTYEQYF.

The chain carries TRBV6-1 and TRBJ1-1, with D tentatively TRBD1 (5 bases). CDR3 length equals 13 residues. V shed 5 bases and J shed 5 bases, with 12 bases lying between them. Germline V gene sequence: CDR1 MNHNS, CDR2 SASEGT. CDR3 protein: CASSSGEGTEAFF. The CDR3 DNA reads as TGTGCCAGCAGTTCGGGGGAAGGAACTGAAGCTTTCTTT.

Points on this clonotype: A much larger clone differs from this one at a single base, so this may be a read error. The V and J genes are TRBV2 and TRBJ1-1; D not resolved. Germline lookup yields CDR1 SNHLY and CDR2 FYNNEI. The CDR3 loop spans 12 amino acids. The CDR3 bases are TGTGCCAGCATTGAAGGTAATAGTGAAGCTTTCTTT. Translating gives CASIEGNSEAFF.

V is TRBV27 and J is TRBJ2-4; tentatively, D is TRBD1 or TRBD2 (5 bases each). Germline CDR1 MNHEY, CDR2 SMNVEV (reference sequence). The CDR3 is 16 amino acids. Trimming took 0 bases from V and 5 from J, leaving 14 bases between them. The CDR3 DNA sequence: TGTGCCAGCAGTTTATCCCGGAGCCAGGGAGAAAACATTCAGTACTTC. Protein: CASSLSRSQGENIQYF.

At least ten counts were recorded for this clonotype. V gene TRBV28 combines with J gene TRBJ2-7, with no clear D. Germline V lookup: CDR1 MDHEN, CDR2 SYDVKM. With 7 bases removed from V and 0 bases from J, the gap between germline ends came to 10 bases. CDR3 size: 13 residues. The CDR3 here is CASTDNVSYEQYF. The CDR3 DNA reads TGTGCCAGCACAGACAACGTCTCCTACGAGCAGTACTTC.

This clonotype has a count of ten or more. The gene calls are TRBV7-9 and TRBJ2-1, with 10 bases identical to TRBD2. Germline V gene sequence: CDR1 SEHNR, CDR2 FQNEAQ (reference sequence). Trimming took 4 bases from V and 3 from J; bases not matched to a gene: 3. The CDR3 length is 15 residues. This CDR3 reads CASSSRLAGYNEQFF. The CDR3 nucleotides are TGTGCCAGCAGCTCACGACTAGCGGGCTACAATGAGCAGTTCTTC.

The V and J genes are TRBV13 and TRBJ2-5; 8 bases align to TRBD2. With V trimmed by 3 bases and J by 2 bases, 14 bases remained unmatched. Per germline, CDR1 PRHDT and CDR2 FYEKMQ (reference sequence). CDR3 length: 18 amino acids. The CDR3 protein is CASSLGSTSGAVQETQYF. The CDR3, as DNA: TGTGCCAGCAGCTTGGGATCCACTAGCGGAGCGGTACAAGAGACCCAGTACTTC.

V gene TRBV7-9 combines with J gene TRBJ1-4; TRBD1 might be the D (5 bases). Germline-derived CDR1 and CDR2 are SEHNR and FQNEAQ (reference sequence). V lost 6 bases, J lost 5 bases, and 16 bases lay in between. There are 15 residues in the CDR3. CDR3 DNA: TGTGCCAGCAGTCACACTGCCGGGACGAATGAAAAACTGTTTTTT. Translation: CASSHTAGTNEKLFF.